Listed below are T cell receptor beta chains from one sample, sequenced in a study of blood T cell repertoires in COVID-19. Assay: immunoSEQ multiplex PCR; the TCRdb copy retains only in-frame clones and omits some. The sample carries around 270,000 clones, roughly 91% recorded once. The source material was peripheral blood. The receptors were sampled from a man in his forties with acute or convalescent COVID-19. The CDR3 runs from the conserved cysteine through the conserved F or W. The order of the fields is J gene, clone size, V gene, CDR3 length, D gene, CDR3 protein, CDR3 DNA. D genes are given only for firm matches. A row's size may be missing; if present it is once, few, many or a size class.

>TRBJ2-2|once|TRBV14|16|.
CASSQDLPGNTGELFF
TGTGCCAGCAGCCAAGATTTGCCGGGGAACACCGGGGAGCTGTTTTTT
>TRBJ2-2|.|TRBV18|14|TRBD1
CASSPDRGTGELFF
TGTGCCAGCTCGCCAGACAGGGGAACCGGGGAGCTGTTTTTT
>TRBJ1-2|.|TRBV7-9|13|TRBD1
CASSSGQLYGYTF
TGTGCCAGCAGCTCGGGACAGCTCTATGGCTACACCTTC
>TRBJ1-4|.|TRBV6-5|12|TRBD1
CASQGGNEKLFF
TGTGCCAGCCAGGGGGGTAATGAAAAACTGTTTTTT
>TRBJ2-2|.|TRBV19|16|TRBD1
CASSIDRTGATGELFF
TGTGCCAGTAGTATAGACAGGACAGGGGCCACCGGGGAGCTGTTTTTT
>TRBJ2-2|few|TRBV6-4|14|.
CASSISYAGGELFF
TGTGCCAGCAGTATAAGCTACGCAGGCGGGGAGCTGTTTTTT
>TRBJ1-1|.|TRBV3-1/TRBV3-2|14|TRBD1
CASSQDRGYTEAFF
TGTGCCAGCAGCCAGGACAGGGGGTACACTGAAGCTTTCTTT
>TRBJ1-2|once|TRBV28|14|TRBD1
CASSLNSDRGGYTF
TGTGCCAGCAGTTTGAACTCGGACAGGGGCGGCTACACCTTC
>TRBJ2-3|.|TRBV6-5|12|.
CASRFMTDTQYF
TGTGCCAGCAGATTTATGACAGATACGCAGTATTTT
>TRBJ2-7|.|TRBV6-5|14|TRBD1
CASSLTRTGNEQYF
TGTGCCAGCAGTTTAACCCGGACAGGGAACGAGCAGTACTTC
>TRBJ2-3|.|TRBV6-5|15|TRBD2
CASTRGSGGTDTQYF
TGTGCCAGCACTAGGGGAAGCGGGGGCACAGATACGCAGTATTTT
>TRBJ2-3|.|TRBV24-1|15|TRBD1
CATRDTGVGTDTQYF
TGTGCCACCAGGGACACAGGGGTGGGCACAGATACGCAGTATTTT
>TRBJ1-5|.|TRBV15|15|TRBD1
CATSSDGTGDQPQHF
TGTGCCACCAGCAGCGACGGGACAGGGGATCAGCCCCAGCATTTT
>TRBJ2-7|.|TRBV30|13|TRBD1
CAWSRDRKGEQYF
TGTGCCTGGAGTCGGGACAGGAAGGGCGAGCAGTACTTC
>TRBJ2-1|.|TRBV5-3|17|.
CARSLREQVGSYNEQFF
TGTGCCAGAAGCTTGAGGGAACAGGTCGGCTCCTACAATGAGCAGTTCTTC
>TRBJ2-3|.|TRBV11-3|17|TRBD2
CASSPQGLAGSADTQYF
TGTGCCAGCAGCCCTCAAGGACTAGCGGGGAGTGCAGATACGCAGTATTTT
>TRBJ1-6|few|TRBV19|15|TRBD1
CASRKRQGGDAPLHF
TGTGCCAGTAGAAAAAGACAGGGTGGAGATGCACCCCTCCACTTT
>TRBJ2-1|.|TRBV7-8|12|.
CASSFRRGEQFF
TGTGCCAGCAGCTTTAGGAGAGGTGAGCAGTTCTTC
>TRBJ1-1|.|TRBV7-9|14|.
CASSPLGGRTEAFF
TGTGCCAGCAGCCCTCTGGGGGGGCGTACTGAAGCTTTCTTT
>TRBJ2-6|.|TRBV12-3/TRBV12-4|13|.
CASSLDRANVLTF
TGTGCCAGCAGTTTAGACAGGGCCAACGTCCTGACTTTC
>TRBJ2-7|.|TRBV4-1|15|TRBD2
CASSPLAGDLYEQYF
TGCGCCAGCAGCCCTCTAGCGGGGGACCTCTACGAGCAGTACTTC
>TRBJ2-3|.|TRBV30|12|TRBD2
CAWKTSGKGQYF
TGTGCCTGGAAAACCAGCGGGAAAGGGCAGTATTTT
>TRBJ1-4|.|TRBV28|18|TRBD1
CASSHYLGTGEDNEKLFF
TGTGCCAGCAGCCACTACCTAGGGACAGGGGAGGATAATGAAAAACTGTTTTTT
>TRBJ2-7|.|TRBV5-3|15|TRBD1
CARRRDRVGVHEQYF
TGTGCCAGAAGACGCGACAGGGTGGGAGTCCACGAGCAGTACTTC
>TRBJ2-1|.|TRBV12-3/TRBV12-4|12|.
CASRGDWVEQFF
TGTGCCAGCAGGGGGGACTGGGTTGAGCAGTTCTTC
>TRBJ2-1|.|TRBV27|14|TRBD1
CASRGTGVYNEQFF
TGTGCCAGCAGGGGGACAGGAGTTTACAATGAGCAGTTCTTC
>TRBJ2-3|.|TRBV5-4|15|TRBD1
CASSLKTGAGDTQYF
TGTGCCAGCAGCTTGAAAACAGGGGCGGGAGATACGCAGTATTTT
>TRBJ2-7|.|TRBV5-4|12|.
CASSVRGGEQYF
TGTGCCAGCAGCGTCAGGGGTGGCGAGCAGTACTTC
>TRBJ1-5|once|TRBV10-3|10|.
CAISGGPQHF
TGTGCCATCAGTGGAGGGCCCCAGCATTTT
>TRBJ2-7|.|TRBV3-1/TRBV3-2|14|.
CASSRRQESYEQYF
TGTGCCAGCAGCCGTAGACAGGAATCCTACGAGCAGTACTTC
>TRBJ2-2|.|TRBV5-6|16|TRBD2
CASSFFAGVGTGELFF
TGTGCCAGCAGCTTCTTTGCGGGGGTGGGCACCGGGGAGCTGTTTTTT
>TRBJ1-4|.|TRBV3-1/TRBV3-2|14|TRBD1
CASSPRTGVEKLFF
TGTGCCAGCAGCCCTAGGACAGGGGTTGAAAAACTGTTTTTT
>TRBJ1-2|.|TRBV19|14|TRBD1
CASEQGAGGYGYTF
TGTGCCAGTGAACAGGGGGCTGGCGGCTATGGCTACACCTTC
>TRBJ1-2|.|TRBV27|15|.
CASSPRGRGGDGYTF
TGTGCCAGCAGTCCCCGGGGGCGCGGGGGCGATGGCTACACCTTC
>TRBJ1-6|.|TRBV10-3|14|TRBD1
CAITADRGISPLHF
TGTGCCATCACCGCGGACAGGGGTATTTCACCCCTCCACTTT
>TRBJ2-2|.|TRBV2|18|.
CASRRTSEAVTNTGELFF
TGTGCCAGCAGAAGAACCTCTGAAGCGGTTACGAACACCGGGGAGCTGTTTTTT
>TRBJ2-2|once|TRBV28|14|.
CASSLAVQLGELFF
TGTGCCAGCAGTTTAGCGGTACAATTGGGGGAGCTGTTTTTT
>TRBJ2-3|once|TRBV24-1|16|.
CATSDLGMSKTDTQYF
TGTGCCACCAGTGACCTCGGGATGAGCAAAACAGATACGCAGTATTTT
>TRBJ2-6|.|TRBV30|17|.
CAWSRGARPSGANVLTF
TGTGCCTGGAGTCGCGGGGCGCGACCCTCTGGGGCCAACGTCCTGACTTTC
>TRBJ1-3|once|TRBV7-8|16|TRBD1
CASSFQGQLSGNTIYF
TGTGCCAGCAGCTTCCAGGGACAGCTCTCTGGAAACACCATATATTTT
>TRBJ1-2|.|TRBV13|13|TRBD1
CASSRDRAGGYTF
TGTGCCAGCAGCCGGGACAGGGCCGGTGGCTACACCTTC
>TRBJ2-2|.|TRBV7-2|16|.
CASSLSSGTTTGELFF
TGTGCCAGCAGCTTATCCTCCGGGACAACGACCGGGGAGCTGTTTTTT
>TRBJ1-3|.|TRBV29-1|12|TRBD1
CSVGQGGNTIYF
TGCAGCGTTGGACAGGGAGGAAACACCATATATTTT
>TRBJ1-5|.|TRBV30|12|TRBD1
CAWGTGNQPQHF
TGTGCCTGGGGGACAGGCAATCAGCCCCAGCATTTT
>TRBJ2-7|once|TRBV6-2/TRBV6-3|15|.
CASSYKIEGIYEQYF
TGTGCCAGCAGTTACAAAATTGAGGGAATTTACGAGCAGTACTTC
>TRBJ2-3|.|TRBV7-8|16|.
CASSRALASNTDTQYF
TGTGCCAGCAGCCGGGCCCTAGCGTCGAACACAGATACGCAGTATTTT
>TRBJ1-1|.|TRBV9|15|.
CASSGGTGIVTEAFF
TGTGCCAGCAGCGGGGGCACAGGGATTGTCACTGAAGCTTTCTTT
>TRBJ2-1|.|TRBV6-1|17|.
CASSEEPGRRLNNEQFF
TGTGCCAGCAGTGAAGAGCCAGGCCGCCGGCTCAACAATGAGCAGTTCTTC
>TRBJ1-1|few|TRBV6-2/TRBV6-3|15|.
CASSSIDNVYTEAFF
TGTGCCAGCAGCTCCATCGACAATGTCTACACTGAAGCTTTCTTT
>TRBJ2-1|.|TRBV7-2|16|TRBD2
CASSIGLAGGSNEQFF
TGTGCCAGCAGCATTGGACTAGCGGGGGGGTCGAATGAGCAGTTCTTC
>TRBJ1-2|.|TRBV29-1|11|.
CSVGASGGYTF
TGCAGCGTGGGGGCCTCTGGAGGCTACACCTTC
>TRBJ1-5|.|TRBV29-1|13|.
CSVGQGLNQPQHF
TGCAGCGTTGGGCAGGGCCTCAATCAGCCCCAGCATTTT
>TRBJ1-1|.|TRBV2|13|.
CASKIQGNTEAFF
TGTGCCAGCAAAATCCAGGGGAACACTGAAGCTTTCTTT
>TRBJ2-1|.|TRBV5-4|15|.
CASSSVSSSYNEQFF
TGTGCCAGCAGCTCCGTTAGCAGCTCCTACAATGAGCAGTTCTTC